This T cell receptor (beta chain) came from a study of cytomegalovirus exposure and HLA in healthy donors. Amplification used 60 Vbeta primers and 13 Jbeta primers. Some clones are missing from TCRdb's copy, which holds only in-frame ones; the method was immunoSEQ multiplex PCR. In the table there are some 78,000 clones, approximately 72% of which are singletons. Germline V gene data show CDR1 as ENHRY and CDR2 as SYGVKD. This CDR3 region has 14 residues. Trimming removed 5 bases at V and 2 bases at J, with 12 bases between. Donors showed nominal health when sampled, although they likely had unrecorded immune exposures.

The receptor comes from a woman aged 35 to 49 in good health and CMV-seropositive. Material for sequencing was PBMCs. The chain carries TRBV10-3 and TRBJ1-2, with D possibly matching TRBD1 (5 bases). CDR3 sequence reads: CAISQGIENYGYTF. The CDR3 DNA reads TGTGCCATCAGTCAGGGTATAGAAAACTATGGCTACACCTTC.